This TCR beta chain was sequenced during a study of T-cell memory formation after mild COVID-19. This CDR3 contains 13 residues. This clonotype has a count of ten or more. One end of the junction fails to match germline, which may point to a read error. UMIs and sample barcodes were carried by the TCR alpha and TCR beta cDNA libraries that 5'RACE produced using constant-segment primers. TCRdb called the 5' RACE reads again in MiXCR, with one record for every CDR3 protein. The data hold roughly 160,000 distinct CDR3 sequences, with roughly 10% observed a single time. The receptor was derived from a young man who had mild COVID-19 (a few samples of this study predate the infection). Cell type and time point are not known. The chain employs TRBV12-3 or TRBV12-4 and TRBJ1-4, with unresolved D. Sequenced material: PBMCs or a T cell subset sorted from them (not recorded which). DNA of the CDR3: TGTGCCACCAGTATTGCAACTAATGAAAAACTGTTTTTT. It is translated as CATSIATNEKLFF.